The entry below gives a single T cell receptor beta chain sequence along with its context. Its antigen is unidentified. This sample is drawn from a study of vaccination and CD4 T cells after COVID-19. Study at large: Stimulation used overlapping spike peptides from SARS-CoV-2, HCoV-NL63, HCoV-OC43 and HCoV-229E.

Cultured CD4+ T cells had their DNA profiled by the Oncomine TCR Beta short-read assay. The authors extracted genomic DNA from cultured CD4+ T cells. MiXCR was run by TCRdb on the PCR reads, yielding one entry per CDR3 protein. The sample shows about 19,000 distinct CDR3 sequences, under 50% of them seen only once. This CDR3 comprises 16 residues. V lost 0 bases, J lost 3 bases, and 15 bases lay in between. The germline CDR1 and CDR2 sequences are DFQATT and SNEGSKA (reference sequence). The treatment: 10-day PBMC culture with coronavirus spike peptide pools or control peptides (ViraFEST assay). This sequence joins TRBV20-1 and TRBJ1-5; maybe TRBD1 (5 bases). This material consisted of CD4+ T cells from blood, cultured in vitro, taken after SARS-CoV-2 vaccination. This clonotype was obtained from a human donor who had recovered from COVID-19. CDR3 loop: CSARDAAGRVNQPQHF. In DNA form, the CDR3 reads TGCAGTGCTAGAGATGCAGCGGGCAGGGTCAATCAGCCCCAGCATTTT.